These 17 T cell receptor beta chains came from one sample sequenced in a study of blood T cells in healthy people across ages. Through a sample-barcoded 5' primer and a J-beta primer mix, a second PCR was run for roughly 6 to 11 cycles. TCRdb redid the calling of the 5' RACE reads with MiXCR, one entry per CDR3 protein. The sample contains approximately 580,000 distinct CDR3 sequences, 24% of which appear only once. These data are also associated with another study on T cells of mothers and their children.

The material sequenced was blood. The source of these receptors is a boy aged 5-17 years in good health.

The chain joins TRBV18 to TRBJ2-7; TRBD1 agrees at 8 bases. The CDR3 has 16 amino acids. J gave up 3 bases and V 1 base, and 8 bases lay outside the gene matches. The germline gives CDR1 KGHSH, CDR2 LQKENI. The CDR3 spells CASSPRGQDLLYEQYF. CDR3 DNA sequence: TGTGCCAGCTCACCACGGGGACAGGACTTACTCTACGAGCAGTACTTC. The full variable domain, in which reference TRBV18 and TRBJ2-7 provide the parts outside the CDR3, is NAGVMQNPRHLVRRRGQEARLRCSPMKGHSHVYWYRQLPEEGLKFMVYLQKENIIDESGMPKERFSAEFPKEGPSILRIQQVVRGDSAAYFCASSPRGQDLLYEQYFGPGTRLTVT.

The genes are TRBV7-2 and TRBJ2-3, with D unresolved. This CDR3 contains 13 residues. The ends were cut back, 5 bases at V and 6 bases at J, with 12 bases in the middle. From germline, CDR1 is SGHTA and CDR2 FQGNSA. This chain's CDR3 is CASSHTMRDTQYF. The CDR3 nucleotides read TGTGCCAGCAGCCATACGATGCGGGATACGCAGTATTTT.

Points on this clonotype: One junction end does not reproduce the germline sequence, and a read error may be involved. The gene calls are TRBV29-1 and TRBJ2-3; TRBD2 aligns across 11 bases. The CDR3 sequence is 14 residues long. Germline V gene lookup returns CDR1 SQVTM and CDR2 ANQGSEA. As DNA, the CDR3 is TGCGGCGTGGCGACTAGCGGGGGCACAGATACGCAGTATTTT. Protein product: CGVATSGGTDTQYF.

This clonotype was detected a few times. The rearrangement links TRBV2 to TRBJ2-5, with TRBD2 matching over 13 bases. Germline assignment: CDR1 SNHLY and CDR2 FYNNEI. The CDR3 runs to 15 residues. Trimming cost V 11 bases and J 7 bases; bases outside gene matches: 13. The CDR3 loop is CAGGTSGIGLGTQYF. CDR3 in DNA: TGTGCCGGTGGGACTAGCGGGATCGGACTGGGGACCCAGTACTTC.

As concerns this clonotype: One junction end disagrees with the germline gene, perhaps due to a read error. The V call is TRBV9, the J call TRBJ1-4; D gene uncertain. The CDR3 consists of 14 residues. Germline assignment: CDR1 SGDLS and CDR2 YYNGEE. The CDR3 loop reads CASSTSSGDEKPFF. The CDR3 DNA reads TGTGCCAGCAGCACTTCGTCTGGGGATGAAAAACCGTTTTTT.

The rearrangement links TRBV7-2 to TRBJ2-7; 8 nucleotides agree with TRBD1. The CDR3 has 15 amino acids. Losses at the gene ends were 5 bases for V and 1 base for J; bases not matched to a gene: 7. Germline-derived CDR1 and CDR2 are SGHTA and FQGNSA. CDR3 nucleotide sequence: TGTGCCAGCAGCGCGGACAGGGAAAGGTCCTACGAGCAGTACTTC. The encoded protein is CASSADRERSYEQYF. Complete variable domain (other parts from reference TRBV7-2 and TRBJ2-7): GAGVSQSPSNKVTEKGKDVELRCDPISGHTALYWYRQSLGQGLEFLIYFQGNSAPDKSGLPSDRFSAERTGGSVSTLTIQRTQQEDSAVYLCASSADRERSYEQYFGPGTRLTVT.

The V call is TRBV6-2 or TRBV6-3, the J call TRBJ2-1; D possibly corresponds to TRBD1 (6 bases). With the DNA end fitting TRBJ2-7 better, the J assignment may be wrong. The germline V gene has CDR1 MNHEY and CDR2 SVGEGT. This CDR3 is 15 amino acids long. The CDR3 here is CASIPTGQGTYEQYF. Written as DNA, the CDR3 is TGTGCCAGCATCCCGACAGGCCAAGGGACCTACGAGCAGTACTTC.

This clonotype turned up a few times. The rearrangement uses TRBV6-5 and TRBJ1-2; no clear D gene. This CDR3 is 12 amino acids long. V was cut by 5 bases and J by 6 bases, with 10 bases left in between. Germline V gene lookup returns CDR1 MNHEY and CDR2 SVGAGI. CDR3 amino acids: CASSDGRDGYTF. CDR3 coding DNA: TGTGCCAGCAGTGATGGTCGCGATGGCTACACCTTC.

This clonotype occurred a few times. The CDR3 is CASATGDHPYEQYF. The CDR3 nucleotides are TGCGCCAGCGCCACGGGAGACCATCCCTACGAGCAGTACTTC. V usage is TRBV5-1 and J usage is TRBJ2-7; D is possibly TRBD2 (6 bases). The CDR3 spans 14 residues. Trimming removed 7 bases at V and 2 bases at J, with 16 bases between. Germline values: CDR1 SGHRS, CDR2 YFSETQ.

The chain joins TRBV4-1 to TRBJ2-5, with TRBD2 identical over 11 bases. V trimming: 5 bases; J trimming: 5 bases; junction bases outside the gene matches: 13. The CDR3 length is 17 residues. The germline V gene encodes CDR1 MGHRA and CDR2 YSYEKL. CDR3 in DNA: TGCGCCAGCAGCAGGACTAGCGGGTCCGGAGTCGAGGAGACCCAGTACTTC. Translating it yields CASSRTSGSGVEETQYF.

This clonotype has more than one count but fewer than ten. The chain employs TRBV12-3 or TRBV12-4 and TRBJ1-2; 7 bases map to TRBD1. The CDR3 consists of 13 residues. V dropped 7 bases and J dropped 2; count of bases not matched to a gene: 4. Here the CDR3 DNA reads TGTGCCAGCACTATGACAGGGAACTATGGCTACACCTTC. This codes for CASTMTGNYGYTF.

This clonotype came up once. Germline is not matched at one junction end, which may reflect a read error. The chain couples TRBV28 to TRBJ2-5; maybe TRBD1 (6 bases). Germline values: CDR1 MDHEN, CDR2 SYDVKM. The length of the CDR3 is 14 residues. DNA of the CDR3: TGTGCCACCGGCCCGGCAGGACAGCAAGAGTCCCAGTACTTC. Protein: CATGPAGQQESQYF. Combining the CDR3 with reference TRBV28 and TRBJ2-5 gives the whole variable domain DVKVTQSSRYLVKRTGEKVFLECVQDMDHENMFWYRQDPGLGLRLIYFSYDVKMKEKGDIPEGYSVSREKKERFSLILESASTNQTSMYLCATGPAGQQESQYFGPGTRLLVL.

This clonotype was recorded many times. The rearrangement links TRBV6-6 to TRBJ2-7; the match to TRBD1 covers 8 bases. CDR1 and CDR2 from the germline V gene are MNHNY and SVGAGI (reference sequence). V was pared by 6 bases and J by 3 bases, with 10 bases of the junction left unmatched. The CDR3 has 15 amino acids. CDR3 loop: CASSHPDRADYEQYF. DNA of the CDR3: TGTGCCAGCAGCCACCCGGACAGGGCGGACTACGAGCAGTACTTC.

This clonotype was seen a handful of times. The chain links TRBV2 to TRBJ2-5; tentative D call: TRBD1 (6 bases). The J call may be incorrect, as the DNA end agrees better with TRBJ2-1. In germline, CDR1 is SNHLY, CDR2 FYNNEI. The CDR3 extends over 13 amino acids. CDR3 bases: TGTGCCAGCACGCCGAGCAGGGGCGGTGAGCAGTTCTTC. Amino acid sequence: CASTPSRGGEQFF.

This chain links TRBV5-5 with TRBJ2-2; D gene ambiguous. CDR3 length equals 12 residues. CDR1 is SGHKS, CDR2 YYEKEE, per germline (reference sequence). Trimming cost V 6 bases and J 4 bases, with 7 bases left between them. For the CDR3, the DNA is TGTGCCAGCACCTCCGGCACCGGGGAGCTGTTTTTT. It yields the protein CASTSGTGELFF.

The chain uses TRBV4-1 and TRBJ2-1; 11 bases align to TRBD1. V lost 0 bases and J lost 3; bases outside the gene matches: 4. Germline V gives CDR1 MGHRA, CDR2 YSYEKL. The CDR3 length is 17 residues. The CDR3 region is CASSQDTGTGGYNEQFF. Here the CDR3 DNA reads TGCGCCAGCAGCCAAGATACCGGGACAGGGGGCTACAATGAGCAGTTCTTC.

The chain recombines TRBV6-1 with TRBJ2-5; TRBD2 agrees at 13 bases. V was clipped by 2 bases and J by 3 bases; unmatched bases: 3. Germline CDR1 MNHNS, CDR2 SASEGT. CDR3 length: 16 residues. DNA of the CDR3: TGTGCCAGCAGTGAACGGACTAGCGGGAGAAAAGAGACCCAGTACTTC. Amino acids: CASSERTSGRKETQYF.